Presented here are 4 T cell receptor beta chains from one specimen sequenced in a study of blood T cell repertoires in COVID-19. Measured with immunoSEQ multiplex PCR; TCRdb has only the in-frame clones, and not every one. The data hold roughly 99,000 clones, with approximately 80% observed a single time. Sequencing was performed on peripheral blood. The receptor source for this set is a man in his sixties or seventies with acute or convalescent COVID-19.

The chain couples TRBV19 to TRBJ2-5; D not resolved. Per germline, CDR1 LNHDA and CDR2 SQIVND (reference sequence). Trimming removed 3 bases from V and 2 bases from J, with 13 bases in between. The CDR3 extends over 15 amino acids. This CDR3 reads CASSILGQEQETQYF. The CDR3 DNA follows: TGTGCCAGTAGTATTCTTGGGCAGGAACAAGAGACCCAGTACTTC.

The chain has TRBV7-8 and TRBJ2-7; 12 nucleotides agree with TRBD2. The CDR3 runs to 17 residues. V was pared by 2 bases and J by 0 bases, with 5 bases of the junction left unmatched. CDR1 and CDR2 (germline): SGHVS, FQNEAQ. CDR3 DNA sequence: TGTGCCAGCAGCTTAACTAGCGGGGGGTTAAGCTCCTACGAGCAGTACTTC. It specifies CASSLTSGGLSSYEQYF.

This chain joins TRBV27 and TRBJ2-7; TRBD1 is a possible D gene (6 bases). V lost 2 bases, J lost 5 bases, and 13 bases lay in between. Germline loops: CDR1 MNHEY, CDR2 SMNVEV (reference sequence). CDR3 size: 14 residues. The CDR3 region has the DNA TGTGCCAGCAGTTTAACAGGGCTCGGCAACGAGCAGTACTTC. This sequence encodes CASSLTGLGNEQYF.

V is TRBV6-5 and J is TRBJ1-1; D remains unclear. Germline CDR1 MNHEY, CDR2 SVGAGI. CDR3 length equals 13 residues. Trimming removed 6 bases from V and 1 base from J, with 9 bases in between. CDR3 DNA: TGTGCCAGCAGGATAGAATGGAACACTGAAGCTTTCTTT. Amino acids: CASRIEWNTEAFF.